The source of this TCR beta chain is a study of CD8+ T cells in alopecia areata. Background on the study: Treated patients' severity was scored by percentage of affected scalp area.

V was trimmed by 3 bases and J by 7 bases, leaving 13 bases between them. This CDR3 contains 13 residues. Germline assignment: CDR1 MDHEN and CDR2 SYDVKM. Described treatment: oral pan-JAK inhibitor, 5-10 mg twice daily. In each case, RNA was isolated and then reverse transcribed into cDNA as the sequencing template. Measured with immunoSEQ multiplex PCR; TCRdb has only the in-frame clones, and not every one. The repertoire holds a few hundred thousand clones, around two fifths seen once, with 2% to 3% in the top ten. Turning to this clone: Its specificity is unknown.

Study findings and constraints: The study found that many expanded lesional clones persisted in scalp and blood during tofacitinib. Given one nonresponder, whether baseline CD8+ expansion relates to response remains uncertain.

The sequenced sample was CD4+ T cells sorted from blood, obtained around week 36, from a patient treated with tofacitinib. The V gene is TRBV28, the J gene TRBJ2-7; D might be TRBD1 (7 bases). The receptor's source is a human donor with alopecia areata. The CDR3 region is CASSFPSGGEQYF. The CDR3 DNA is TGTGCCAGCAGTTTTCCTTCAGGGGGGGAGCAGTACTTC.